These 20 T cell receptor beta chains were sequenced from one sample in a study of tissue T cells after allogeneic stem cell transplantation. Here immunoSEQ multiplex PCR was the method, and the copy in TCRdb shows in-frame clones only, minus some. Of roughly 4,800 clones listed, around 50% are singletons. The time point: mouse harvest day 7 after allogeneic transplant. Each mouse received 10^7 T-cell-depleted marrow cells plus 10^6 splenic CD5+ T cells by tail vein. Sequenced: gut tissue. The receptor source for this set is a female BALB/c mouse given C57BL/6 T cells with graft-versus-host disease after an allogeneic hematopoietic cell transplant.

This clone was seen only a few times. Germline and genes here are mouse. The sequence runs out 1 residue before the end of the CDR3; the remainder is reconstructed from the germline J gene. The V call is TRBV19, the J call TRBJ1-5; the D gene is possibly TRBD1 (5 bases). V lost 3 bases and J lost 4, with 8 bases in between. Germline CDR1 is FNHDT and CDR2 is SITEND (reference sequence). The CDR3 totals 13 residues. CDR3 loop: CASSTDTNQAPLF. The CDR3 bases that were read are TGTGCCAGCAGTACGGACACAAACCAGGCTCCGCTT.

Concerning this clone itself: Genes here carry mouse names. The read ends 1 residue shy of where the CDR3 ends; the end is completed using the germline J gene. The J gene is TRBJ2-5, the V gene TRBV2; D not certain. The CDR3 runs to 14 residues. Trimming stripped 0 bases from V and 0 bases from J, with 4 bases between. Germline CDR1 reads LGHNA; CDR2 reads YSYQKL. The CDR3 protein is CASSQEGNQDTQYF. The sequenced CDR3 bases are TGTGCCAGCAGCCAAGAAGGGAACCAAGACACCCAGTAC.

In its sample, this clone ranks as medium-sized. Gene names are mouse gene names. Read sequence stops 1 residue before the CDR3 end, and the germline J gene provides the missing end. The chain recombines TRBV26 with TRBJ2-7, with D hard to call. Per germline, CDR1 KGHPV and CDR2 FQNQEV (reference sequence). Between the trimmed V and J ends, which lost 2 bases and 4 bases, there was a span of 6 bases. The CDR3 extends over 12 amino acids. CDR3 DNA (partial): TGTGCCAGCAGTCTGGTGGGATATGAACAGTAC. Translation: CASSLVGYEQY. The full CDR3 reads CASSLVGYEQYF.

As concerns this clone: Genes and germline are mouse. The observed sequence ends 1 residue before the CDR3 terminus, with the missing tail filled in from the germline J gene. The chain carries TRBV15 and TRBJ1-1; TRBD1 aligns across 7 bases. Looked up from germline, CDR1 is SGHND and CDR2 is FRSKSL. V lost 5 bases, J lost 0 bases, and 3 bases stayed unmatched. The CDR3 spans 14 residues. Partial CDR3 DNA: TGTGCCAGCAGTACAGGGGTCGCAAACACAGAAGTCTTC. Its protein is CASSTGVANTEVF. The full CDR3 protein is CASSTGVANTEVFF. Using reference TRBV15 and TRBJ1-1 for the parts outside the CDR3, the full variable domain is DAGVTQTPRHEVAEKGQTIILKCEPVSGHNDLFWYRQTKIQGLELLSYFRSKSLMEDGGAFKDRFKAEMLNSSFSTLKIQPTEPKDSAVYLCASSTGVANTEVFFGKGTRLTVV.

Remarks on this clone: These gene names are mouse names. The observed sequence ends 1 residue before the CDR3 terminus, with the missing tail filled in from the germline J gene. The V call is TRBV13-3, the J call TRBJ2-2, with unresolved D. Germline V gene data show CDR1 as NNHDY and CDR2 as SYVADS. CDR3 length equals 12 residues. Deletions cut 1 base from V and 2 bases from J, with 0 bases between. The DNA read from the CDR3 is TGTGCCAGCAGTGATAACACCGGGCAGCTCTAC. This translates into CASSDNTGQLY. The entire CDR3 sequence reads CASSDNTGQLYF.

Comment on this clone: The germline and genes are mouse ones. The covered CDR3 bases are TGTGCCAGCAGTTTGGGGGTTCAAAACACCTTGTAC. This codes for CASSLGVQNTLY. The entire CDR3 sequence reads CASSLGVQNTLYF. The V call is TRBV14, the J call TRBJ2-4; perhaps D is TRBD1 or TRBD2 (5 bases each). Read sequence stops 1 residue before the CDR3 end, and the germline J gene provides the missing end. Germline CDR1 is SGHDT and CDR2 is FRDEAV. This CDR3 is built from 13 residues. Deletions cut 2 bases from V and 2 bases from J, with 6 bases between.

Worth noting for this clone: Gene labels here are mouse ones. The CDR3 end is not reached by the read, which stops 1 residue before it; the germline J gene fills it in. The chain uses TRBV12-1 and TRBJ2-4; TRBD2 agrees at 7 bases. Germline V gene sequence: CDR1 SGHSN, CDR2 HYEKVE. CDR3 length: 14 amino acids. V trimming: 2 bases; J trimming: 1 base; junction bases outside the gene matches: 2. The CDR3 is CASSPGGGQNTLYF. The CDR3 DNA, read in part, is TGTGCCAGCTCTCCGGGGGGGGGTCAAAACACCTTGTAC.

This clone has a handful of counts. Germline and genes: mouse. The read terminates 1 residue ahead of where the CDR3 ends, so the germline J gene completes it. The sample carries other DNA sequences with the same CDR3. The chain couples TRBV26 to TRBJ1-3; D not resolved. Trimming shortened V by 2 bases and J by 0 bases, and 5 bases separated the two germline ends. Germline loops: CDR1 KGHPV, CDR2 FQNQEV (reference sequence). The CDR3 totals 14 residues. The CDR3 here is CASSLTNSGNTLYF. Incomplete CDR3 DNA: TGTGCCAGCAGTCTGACCAATTCTGGAAATACGCTCTAT. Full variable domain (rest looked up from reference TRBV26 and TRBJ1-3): NSKVIQTPRYLVKGQGQKAKMRCIPEKGHPVVFWYQQNKNNEFKFLINFQNQEVLQQIDMTEKRFSAECPSNSPCSLEIQSSEAGDSALYLCASSLTNSGNTLYFGEGSRLIVV.

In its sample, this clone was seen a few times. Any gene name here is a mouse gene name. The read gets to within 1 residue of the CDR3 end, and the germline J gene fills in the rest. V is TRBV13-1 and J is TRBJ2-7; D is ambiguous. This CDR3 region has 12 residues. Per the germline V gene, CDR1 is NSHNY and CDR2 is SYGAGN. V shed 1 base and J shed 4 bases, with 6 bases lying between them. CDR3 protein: CASSDTQYEQYF. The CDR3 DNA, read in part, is TGTGCCAGCAGTGATACACAATATGAACAGTAC.

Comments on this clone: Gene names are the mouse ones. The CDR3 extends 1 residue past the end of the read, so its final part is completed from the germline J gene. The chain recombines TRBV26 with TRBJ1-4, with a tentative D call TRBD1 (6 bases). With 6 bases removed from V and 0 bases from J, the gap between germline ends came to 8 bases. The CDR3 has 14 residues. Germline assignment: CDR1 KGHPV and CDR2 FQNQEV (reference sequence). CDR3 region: CASRGQISNERLFF. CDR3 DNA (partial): TGTGCCAGCAGGGGACAAATTTCCAACGAAAGATTATTT.

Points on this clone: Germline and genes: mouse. Here the CDR3 reads CASSLHNQDTQYF. Incomplete CDR3 DNA: TGTGCCAGCAGTCTGCACAACCAAGACACCCAGTAC. V gene TRBV26 combines with J gene TRBJ2-5; D unclear. The sequence runs out 1 residue before the end of the CDR3; the remainder is reconstructed from the germline J gene. V was clipped by 2 bases and J by 0 bases, with 3 bases between them. The germline V gene has CDR1 KGHPV and CDR2 FQNQEV (reference sequence). The CDR3 has 13 residues.

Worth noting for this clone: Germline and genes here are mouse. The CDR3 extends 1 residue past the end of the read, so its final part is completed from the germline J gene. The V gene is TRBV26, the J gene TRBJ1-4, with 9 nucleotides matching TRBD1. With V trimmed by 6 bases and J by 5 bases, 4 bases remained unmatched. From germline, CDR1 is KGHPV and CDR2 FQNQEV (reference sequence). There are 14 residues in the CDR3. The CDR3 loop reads CASSRDRVNERLFF. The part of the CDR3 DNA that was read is TGTGCCAGCAGCCGGGACAGGGTTAACGAAAGATTATTT.

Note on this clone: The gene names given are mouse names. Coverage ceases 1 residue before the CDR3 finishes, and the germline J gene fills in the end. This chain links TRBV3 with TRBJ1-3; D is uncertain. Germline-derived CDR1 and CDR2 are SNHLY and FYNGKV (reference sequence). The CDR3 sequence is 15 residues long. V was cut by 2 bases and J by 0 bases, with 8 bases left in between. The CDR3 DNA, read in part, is TGTGCCAGCAGCTTAACCATAAATTCTGGAAATACGCTCTAT. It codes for CASSLTINSGNTLY. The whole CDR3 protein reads CASSLTINSGNTLYF.

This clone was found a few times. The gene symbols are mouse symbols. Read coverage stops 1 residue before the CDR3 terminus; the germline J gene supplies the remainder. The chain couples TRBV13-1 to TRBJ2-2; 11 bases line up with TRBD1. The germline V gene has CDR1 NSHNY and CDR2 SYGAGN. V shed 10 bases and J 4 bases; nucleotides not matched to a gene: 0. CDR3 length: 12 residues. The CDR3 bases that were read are TGTGCCGGGACAGGGGGCACCGGGCAGCTCTAC. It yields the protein CAGTGGTGQLY. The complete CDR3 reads CAGTGGTGQLYF.

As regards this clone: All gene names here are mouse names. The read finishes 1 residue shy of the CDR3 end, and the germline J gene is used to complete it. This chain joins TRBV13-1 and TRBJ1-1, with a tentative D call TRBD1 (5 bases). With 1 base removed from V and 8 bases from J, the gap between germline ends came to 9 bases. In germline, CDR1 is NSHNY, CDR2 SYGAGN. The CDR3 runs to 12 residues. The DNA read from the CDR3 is TGTGCCAGCAGTGATACCAGGGCGGAAGTCTTC. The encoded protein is CASSDTRAEVF. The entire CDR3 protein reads CASSDTRAEVFF.

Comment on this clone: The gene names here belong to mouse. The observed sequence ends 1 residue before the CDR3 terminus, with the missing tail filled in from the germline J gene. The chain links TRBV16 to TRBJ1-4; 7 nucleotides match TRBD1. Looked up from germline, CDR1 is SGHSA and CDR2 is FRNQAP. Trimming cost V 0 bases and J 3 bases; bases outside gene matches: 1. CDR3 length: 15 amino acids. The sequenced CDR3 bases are TGTGCAAGCAGCTTAGAAGGGGGCCCCAACGAAAGATTATTT. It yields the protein CASSLEGGPNERLF. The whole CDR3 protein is CASSLEGGPNERLFF.

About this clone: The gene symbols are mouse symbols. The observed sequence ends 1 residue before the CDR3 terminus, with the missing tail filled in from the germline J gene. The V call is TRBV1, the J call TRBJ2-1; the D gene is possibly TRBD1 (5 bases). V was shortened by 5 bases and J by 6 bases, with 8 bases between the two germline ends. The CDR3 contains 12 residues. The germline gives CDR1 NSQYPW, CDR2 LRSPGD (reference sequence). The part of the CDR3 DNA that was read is TGCACCTGCAGTCTCAGGGCTGCTGAGCAGTTC. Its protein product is CTCSLRAAEQF. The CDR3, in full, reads CTCSLRAAEQFF. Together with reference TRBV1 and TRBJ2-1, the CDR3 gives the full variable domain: VTLLEQNPRWRLVPRGQAVNLRCILKNSQYPWMSWYQQDLQKQLQWLFTLRSPGDKEVKSLPGADYLATRVTDTELRLQVANMSQGRTLYCTCSLRAAEQFFGPGTRLTVL.

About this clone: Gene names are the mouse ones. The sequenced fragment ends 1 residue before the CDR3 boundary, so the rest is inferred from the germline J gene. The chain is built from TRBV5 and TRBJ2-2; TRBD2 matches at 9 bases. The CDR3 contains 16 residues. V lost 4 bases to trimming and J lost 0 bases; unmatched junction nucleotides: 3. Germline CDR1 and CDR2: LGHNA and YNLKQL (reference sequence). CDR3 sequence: CASSLGLGTNTGQLYF. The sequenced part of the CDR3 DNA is TGTGCCAGCAGCCTCGGACTGGGGACAAACACCGGGCAGCTCTAC.

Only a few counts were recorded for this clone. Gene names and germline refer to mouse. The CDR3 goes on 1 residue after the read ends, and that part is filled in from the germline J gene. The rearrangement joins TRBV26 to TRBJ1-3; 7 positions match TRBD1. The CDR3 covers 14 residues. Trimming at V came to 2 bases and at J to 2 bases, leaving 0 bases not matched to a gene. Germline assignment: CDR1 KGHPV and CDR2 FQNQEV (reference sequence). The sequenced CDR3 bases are TGTGCCAGCAGTCTGGGACAGGCTGGAAATACGCTCTAT. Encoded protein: CASSLGQAGNTLY. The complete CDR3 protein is CASSLGQAGNTLYF. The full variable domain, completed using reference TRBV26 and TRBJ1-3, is NSKVIQTPRYLVKGQGQKAKMRCIPEKGHPVVFWYQQNKNNEFKFLINFQNQEVLQQIDMTEKRFSAECPSNSPCSLEIQSSEAGDSALYLCASSLGQAGNTLYFGEGSRLIVV.

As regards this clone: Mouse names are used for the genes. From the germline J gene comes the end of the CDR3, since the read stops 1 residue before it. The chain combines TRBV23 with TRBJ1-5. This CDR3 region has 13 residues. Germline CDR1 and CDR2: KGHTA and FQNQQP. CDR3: CSSSHGRNQAPLF. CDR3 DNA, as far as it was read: TGCTCCAGCAGTCATGGGCGCAACCAGGCTCCGCTT.